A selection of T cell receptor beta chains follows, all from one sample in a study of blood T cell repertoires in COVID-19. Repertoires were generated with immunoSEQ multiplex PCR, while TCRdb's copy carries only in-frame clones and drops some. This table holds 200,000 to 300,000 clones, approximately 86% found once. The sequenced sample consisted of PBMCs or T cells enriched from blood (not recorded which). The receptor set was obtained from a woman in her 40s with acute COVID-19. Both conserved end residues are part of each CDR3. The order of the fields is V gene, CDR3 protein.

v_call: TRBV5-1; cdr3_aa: CASSGGQYTEAFF
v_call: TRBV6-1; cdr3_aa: CASSEEGTYEQYF
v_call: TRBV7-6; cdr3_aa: CASSLGGGVNTEAFF
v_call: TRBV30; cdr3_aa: CAWSVRRLRGRGGYTF
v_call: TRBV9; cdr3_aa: CASSTPLGGSRTRWDTQYF
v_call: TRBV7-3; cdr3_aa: CASSATGGADEQYF
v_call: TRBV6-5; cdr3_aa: CASSFSGEPNTGELFF
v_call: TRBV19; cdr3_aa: CASSPNPGGLGNEKLFF
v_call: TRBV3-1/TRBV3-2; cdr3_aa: CASSQVGGRSSNEQFF
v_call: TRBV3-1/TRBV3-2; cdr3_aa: CASRPTGADYGYTF
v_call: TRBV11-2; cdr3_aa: CASSLNPPGGASGANVLTF
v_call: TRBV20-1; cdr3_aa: CSASHPGGPGKNIQYF
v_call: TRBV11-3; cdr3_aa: CASSFSIGQGPTGELFF
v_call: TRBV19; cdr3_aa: CASSEFEEETQYF
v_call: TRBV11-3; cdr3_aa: CASSDPTGTGVNTEAFF
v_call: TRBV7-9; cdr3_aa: CASSLALGQFNQPQHF
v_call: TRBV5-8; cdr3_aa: CASSRYSGNYNEQFF
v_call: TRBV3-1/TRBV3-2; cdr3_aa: CASSQRGLAGGRNEQYF
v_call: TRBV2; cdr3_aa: CASRTVARPAKNIQYF
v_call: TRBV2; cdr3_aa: CASSEGSRGLGNTIYF
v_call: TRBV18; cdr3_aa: CASSPTSGVQETQYF
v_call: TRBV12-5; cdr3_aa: CASGLSGQETQYF